This T cell receptor beta chain was captured by sequencing in a study of T-cell memory formation after mild COVID-19. The study's findings and limits: Clones that shrank (day 15 to 85) were balanced CD4/CD8, whereas later expanders leaned CD4+.

This clonotype was recorded many times. What it binds is not known. 5'RACE with constant-segment primers yielded barcoded, UMI-tagged TCR alpha and TCR beta cDNA libraries. TCRdb fed the 5' RACE reads into MiXCR, producing one record per CDR3 protein. The data hold 30,000 to 45,000 distinct CDR3 sequences, with 11% observed a single time. The CDR3 consists of 16 residues. Germline-derived CDR1 and CDR2 are MGHRA and YSYEKL. After removal of 0 bases from V and 2 bases from J, the junction contained 5 bases not matched to a gene. What was sequenced was PBMCs or a T cell subset sorted from them (not recorded which). This TCR derives from a man aged 18 to 29 who had mild COVID-19 (a few samples of this study predate the infection). Cell type and time point are not known. The rearrangement joins TRBV4-1 to TRBJ1-2; 8 bases are a match to TRBD1. The CDR3 here is CASSQDRRTGNYGYTF. CDR3 DNA sequence: TGCGCCAGCAGCCAAGATCGAAGGACAGGGAACTATGGCTACACCTTC.